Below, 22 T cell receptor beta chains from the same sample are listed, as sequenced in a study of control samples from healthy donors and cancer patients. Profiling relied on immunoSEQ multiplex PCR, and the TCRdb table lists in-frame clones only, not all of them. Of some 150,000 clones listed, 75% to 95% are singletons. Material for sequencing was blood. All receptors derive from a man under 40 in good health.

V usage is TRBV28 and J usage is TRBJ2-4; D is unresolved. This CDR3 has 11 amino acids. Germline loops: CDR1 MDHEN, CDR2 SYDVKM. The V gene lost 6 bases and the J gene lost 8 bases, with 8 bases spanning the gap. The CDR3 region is CASSSVYIQYF. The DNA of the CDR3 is TGTGCCAGCAGCTCTGTTTACATTCAGTACTTC.

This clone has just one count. CDR3 nucleotide sequence: TGTGCTAGTGGTCACACTGGACTAGCCACCTACGAGCAGTACTTC. This codes for CASGHTGLATYEQYF. The chain recombines TRBV12-5 with TRBJ2-7; 8 bases align to TRBD2. Germline loops: CDR1 LGHNT, CDR2 FRNRAP. J gave up 2 bases and V 5 bases, and 8 bases lay outside the gene matches. The CDR3 spans 15 residues. Full variable domain (missing parts from reference TRBV12-5 and TRBJ2-7): DARVTQTPRHKVTEMGQEVTMRCQPILGHNTVFWYRQTMMQGLELLAYFRNRAPLDDSGMPKDRFSAEMPDATLATLKIQPSEPRDSAVYFCASGHTGLATYEQYFGPGTRLTVT.

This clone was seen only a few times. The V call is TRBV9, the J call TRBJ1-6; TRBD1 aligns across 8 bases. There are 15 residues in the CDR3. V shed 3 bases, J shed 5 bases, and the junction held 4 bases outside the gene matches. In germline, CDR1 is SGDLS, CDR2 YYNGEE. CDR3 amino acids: CASSAQGANNSPLHF. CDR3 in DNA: TGTGCCAGCAGCGCGCAGGGGGCGAATAATTCACCCCTCCACTTT.

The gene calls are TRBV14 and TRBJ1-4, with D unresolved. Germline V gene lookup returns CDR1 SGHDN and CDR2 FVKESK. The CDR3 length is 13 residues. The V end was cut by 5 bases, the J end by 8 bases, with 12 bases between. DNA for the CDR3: TGTGCCAGCAGCATAGGGTTTAAAGAAAAACTGTTTTTT. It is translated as CASSIGFKEKLFF.

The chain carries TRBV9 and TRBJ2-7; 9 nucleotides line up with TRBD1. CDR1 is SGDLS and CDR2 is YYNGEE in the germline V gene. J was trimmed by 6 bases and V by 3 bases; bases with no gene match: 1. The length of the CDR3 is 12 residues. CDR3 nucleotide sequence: TGTGCCAGCAGCGAGGACAGGGGCGAGCAGTACTTC. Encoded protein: CASSEDRGEQYF.

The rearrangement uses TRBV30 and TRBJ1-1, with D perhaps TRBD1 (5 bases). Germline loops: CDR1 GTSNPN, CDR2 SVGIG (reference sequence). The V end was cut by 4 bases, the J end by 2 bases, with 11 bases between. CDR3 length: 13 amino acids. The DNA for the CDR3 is TGTGCCTGGAACCGGGACGGTAACACTGAAGCTTTCTTT. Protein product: CAWNRDGNTEAFF.

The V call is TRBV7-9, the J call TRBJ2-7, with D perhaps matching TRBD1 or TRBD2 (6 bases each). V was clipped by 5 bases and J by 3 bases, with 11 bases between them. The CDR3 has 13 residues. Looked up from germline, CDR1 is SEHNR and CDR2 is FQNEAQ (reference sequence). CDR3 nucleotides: TGTGCCAGCAGCCCAAAGGGGGGCTACGAGCAGTACTTC. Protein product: CASSPKGGYEQYF.

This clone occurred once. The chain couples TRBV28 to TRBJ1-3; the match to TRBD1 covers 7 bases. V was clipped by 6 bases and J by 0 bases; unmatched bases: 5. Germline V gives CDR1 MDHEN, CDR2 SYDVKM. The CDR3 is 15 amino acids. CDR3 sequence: CASSLGQSSGNTIYF. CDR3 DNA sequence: TGTGCCAGCAGCTTGGGACAGTCCTCTGGAAACACCATATATTTT.

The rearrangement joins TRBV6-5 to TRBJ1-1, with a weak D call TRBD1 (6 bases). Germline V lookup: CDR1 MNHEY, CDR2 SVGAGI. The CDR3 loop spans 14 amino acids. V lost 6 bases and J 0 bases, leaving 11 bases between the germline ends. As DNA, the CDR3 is TGTGCCAGCAGGGGGACACGTCTGAACACTGAAGCTTTCTTT. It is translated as CASRGTRLNTEAFF.

CDR3 protein: CASSFGTGYEQYF. CDR3 DNA: TGTGCCAGCAGTTTCGGGACAGGGTACGAGCAGTACTTC. V gene TRBV27 combines with J gene TRBJ2-7, with 9 positions matching TRBD1. Germline CDR1 and CDR2: MNHEY and SMNVEV (reference sequence). J was trimmed by 4 bases and V by 3 bases; bases with no gene match: 1. This CDR3 is built from 13 residues.

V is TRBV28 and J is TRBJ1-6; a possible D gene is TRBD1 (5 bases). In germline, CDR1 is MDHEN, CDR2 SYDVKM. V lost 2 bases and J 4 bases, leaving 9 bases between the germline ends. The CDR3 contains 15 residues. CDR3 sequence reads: CASSLGRQYNSPLHF. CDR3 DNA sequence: TGTGCCAGCAGTTTAGGTAGACAGTATAATTCACCCCTCCACTTT.

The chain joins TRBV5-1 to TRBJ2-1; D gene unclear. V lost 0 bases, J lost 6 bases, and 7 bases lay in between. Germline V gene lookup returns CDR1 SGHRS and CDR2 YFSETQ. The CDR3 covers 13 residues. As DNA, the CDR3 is TGCGCCAGCAGCTTGGAGTTTCCCAATGAGCAGTTCTTC. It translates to CASSLEFPNEQFF.

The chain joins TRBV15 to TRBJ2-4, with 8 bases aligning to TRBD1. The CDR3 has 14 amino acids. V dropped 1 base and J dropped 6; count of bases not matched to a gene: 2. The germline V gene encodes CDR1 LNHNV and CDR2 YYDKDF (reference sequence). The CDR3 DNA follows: TGTGCCACCAGCAGAGCAGGGGGCGGAAACATTCAGTACTTC. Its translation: CATSRAGGGNIQYF. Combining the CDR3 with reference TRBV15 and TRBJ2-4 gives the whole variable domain DAMVIQNPRYQVTQFGKPVTLSCSQTLNHNVMYWYQQKSSQAPKLLFHYYDKDFNNEADTPDNFQSRRPNTSFCFLDIRSPGLGDTAMYLCATSRAGGGNIQYFGAGTRLSVL.

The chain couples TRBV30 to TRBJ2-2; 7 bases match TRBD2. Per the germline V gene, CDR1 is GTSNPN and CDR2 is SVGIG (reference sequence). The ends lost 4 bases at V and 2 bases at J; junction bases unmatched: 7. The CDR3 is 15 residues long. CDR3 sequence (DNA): TGTGCCTGGACGGCGCTAGCGGTAAACACCGGGGAGCTGTTTTTT. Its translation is CAWTALAVNTGELFF.

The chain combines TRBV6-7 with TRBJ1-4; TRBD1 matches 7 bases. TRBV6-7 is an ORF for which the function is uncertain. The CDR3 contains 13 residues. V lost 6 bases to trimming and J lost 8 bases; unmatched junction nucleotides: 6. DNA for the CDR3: TGTGCCAGCAGAGACAGGGTCGGAGAAAAACTGTTTTTT. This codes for CASRDRVGEKLFF.

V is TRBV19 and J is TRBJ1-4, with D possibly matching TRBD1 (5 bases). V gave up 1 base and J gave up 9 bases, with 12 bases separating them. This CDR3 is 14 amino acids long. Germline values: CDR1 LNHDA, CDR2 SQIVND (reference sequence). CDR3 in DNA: TGTGCCAGTAGTATAGCAGGGAGCGGGAAAAAACTGTTTTTT. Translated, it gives CASSIAGSGKKLFF.

The CDR3 is CARTTPVTTGELFF. Here the CDR3 DNA reads TGTGCCAGAACTACACCTGTTACGACCGGGGAGCTGTTTTTT. The chain employs TRBV21-1 and TRBJ2-2; TRBD2 reflects the table's D call only, with no check against the DNA. TRBV21-1 is shown as a pseudogene. This CDR3 has 14 residues.

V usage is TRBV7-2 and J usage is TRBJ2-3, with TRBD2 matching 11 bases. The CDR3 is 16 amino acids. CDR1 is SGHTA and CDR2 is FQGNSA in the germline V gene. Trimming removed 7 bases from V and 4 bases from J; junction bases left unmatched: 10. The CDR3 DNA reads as TGTGCCAGCATCCTGAGTAGCGGGGGGGCGCCAGATACGCAGTATTTT. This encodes CASILSSGGAPDTQYF.

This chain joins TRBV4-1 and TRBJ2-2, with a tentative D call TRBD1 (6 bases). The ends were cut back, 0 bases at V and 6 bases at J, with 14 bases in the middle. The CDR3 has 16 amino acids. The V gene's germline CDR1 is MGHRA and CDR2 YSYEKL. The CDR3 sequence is CASSQDSSGVAGELFF. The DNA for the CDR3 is TGCGCCAGCAGCCAAGATTCATCAGGGGTGGCCGGGGAGCTGTTTTTT.

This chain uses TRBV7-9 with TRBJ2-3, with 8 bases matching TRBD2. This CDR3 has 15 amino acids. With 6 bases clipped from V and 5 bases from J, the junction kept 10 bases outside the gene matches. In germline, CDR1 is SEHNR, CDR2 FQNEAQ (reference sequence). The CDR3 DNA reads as TGTGCCAGCAGGTCCGGGACTAGATCGGTAGATACGCAGTATTTT. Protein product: CASRSGTRSVDTQYF.

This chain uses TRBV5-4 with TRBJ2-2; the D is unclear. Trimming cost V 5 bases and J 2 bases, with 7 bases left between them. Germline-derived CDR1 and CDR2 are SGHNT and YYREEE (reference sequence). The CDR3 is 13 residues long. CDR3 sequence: CASRKDNTGELFF. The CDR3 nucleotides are TGTGCCAGCAGGAAGGACAACACCGGGGAGCTGTTTTTT.

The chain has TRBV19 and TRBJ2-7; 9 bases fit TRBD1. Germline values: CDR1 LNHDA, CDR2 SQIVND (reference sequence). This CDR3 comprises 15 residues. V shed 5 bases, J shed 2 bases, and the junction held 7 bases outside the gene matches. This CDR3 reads CASSPGQGLTYEQYF. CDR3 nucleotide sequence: TGTGCCAGTAGTCCCGGACAGGGGTTAACCTACGAGCAGTACTTC.